The rows below give T cell receptor beta chains drawn from one sample of a study of shared clonotypes between healthy human individuals. Produced via immunoSEQ multiplex PCR; TCRdb's table is partial and in-frame only. The sample yields around 2,000,000 clones, around 93% seen once. Sequencing was carried out using naive CD8+ T cells from PBMCs. The receptors shown here come from a man between 18 and 29 years old in good health. Some clones in this sample may be carry-over from other donors' samples. CDR3s leave out the opening cysteine and the closing phenylalanine or tryptophan.

>TRBV19|TRBJ2-5
ASSSWGQETQY
>TRBV10-3|TRBJ1-2
AIRRGPSYGYT
>TRBV2|TRBJ1-5
ASTPGPRFSNQPQH
>TRBV29-1|TRBJ2-1
SLISGLADNEQF
>TRBV27|TRBJ1-1
ASSLFYGDTEAF
>TRBV11-2|TRBJ1-2
ASSPGSRGIYGYT
>TRBV19|TRBJ2-7
ASRSSGSSYEQY
>TRBV11-1|TRBJ1-1
ASSPSGWNTEAF
>TRBV28|TRBJ1-4
ASLRETNEKLF
>TRBV7-9|TRBJ1-5
ASWGGGNQPQH
>TRBV5-1|TRBJ2-7
ASSRGTGNYEQY
>TRBV7-6|TRBJ2-7
ASSLYGNTYEQY
>TRBV7-6|TRBJ2-2
ASSSPRFDRRNTGELF
>TRBV28|TRBJ1-1
ASSLSRVNTEAF
>TRBV28|TRBJ2-2
ASSLFRGKIGELF
>TRBV9|TRBJ2-5
ASNRAGGPGETQY